The T cell receptor (beta chain) under discussion was sequenced for a study of blood T cell repertoires in COVID-19. As for the study in general: Samples taken during acute and convalescent COVID-19 were collected in the United States, Italy and Spain.

The CDR3 runs 14 residues. V dropped 5 bases and J dropped 6 bases, with 11 bases sitting between them. Germline V gene data show CDR1 as MNHNY and CDR2 as SVGAGI (reference sequence). Original handling: Scientists estimated how many nucleated cells there were by amplifying reference gene primers. This table comes from immunoSEQ multiplex PCR, and its TCRdb copy is limited to in-frame clones, with some not included. Clone size and V and J calls were adopted from that table, with D and trimming inferred from the DNA. Among 200,000 to 250,000 clones, 70% to 90% were seen once, and the ten largest hold approximately 2.3%.

The sequencing input was peripheral blood. This receptor was identified in a woman in her seventies with COVID-19, enrolled during active disease. The chain links TRBV6-6 to TRBJ1-6; D not certain. This chain's CDR3 is CASSLGTANSPLHF. CDR3 DNA: TGTGCCAGCAGTCTGGGCACAGCTAATTCACCCCTCCACTTT.